A single sample is the source of the 13 T cell receptor beta chains below, sequenced in a study of T cell clonotyping in hematopoietic cell transplantation. Libraries were prepared by immunoSEQ multiplex PCR; TCRdb keeps only in-frame clonotypes and omits some of them. This table has approximately 22,000 clones, roughly 90% appearing once. Time point here: recipient sample about 28 days before transplant, after cytoreduction. The material sequenced was peripheral blood mononuclear cells, taken before stem cell transplant. The receptors here all came from a man aged 18-30 years with biphenotypic leukemia. Some clones in this sample may be carry-over from other donors' samples.

The chain carries TRBV5-1 and TRBJ2-1; the match to TRBD1 covers 11 bases. The CDR3 extends over 16 amino acids. CDR1 SGHRS and CDR2 YFSETQ come from the germline V gene. V trimming: 4 bases; J trimming: 3 bases; junction bases outside the gene matches: 6. The CDR3 region is CASSNPGTGGYNEQFF. The CDR3 nucleotides are TGCGCCAGCAGCAATCCCGGGACAGGGGGCTACAATGAGCAGTTCTTC.

The chain links TRBV2 to TRBJ1-5; the D gene is possibly TRBD1 (5 bases). This CDR3 spans 15 amino acids. The germline CDR1 and CDR2 sequences are SNHLY and FYNNEI. V was shortened by 6 bases and J by 0 bases, with 12 bases between the two germline ends. CDR3 in DNA: TGTGCCAGCAGGTGGGCGGGGGATAGCAATCAGCCCCAGCATTTT. Its translation: CASRWAGDSNQPQHF.

CDR3 nucleotide sequence: TGTGCCAGCAGCTTAGAAGCCTACGAGCAGTACTTC. This translates into CASSLEAYEQYF. The chain uses TRBV11-2 and TRBJ2-7; D call uncertain. V lost 0 bases and J 2 bases, leaving 2 bases between the germline ends. The CDR3 has 12 residues. The germline V gene has CDR1 SGHAT and CDR2 FQNNGV.

This sequence joins TRBV9 and TRBJ1-2; D is unclear. Germline assignment: CDR1 SGDLS and CDR2 YYNGEE. The CDR3 contains 13 residues. The V and J ends lost 5 bases and 3 bases respectively, with 11 bases between them. The CDR3 sequence: CASRGRGHYGYTF. CDR3 coding DNA: TGTGCCAGCAGAGGAAGAGGGCACTATGGCTACACCTTC.

V is TRBV6-5 and J is TRBJ2-7; 7 nucleotides line up with TRBD1. The J segment lost 2 bases and the V segment lost 5 bases, leaving 3 bases of the junction unmatched. Per the germline V gene, CDR1 is MNHEY and CDR2 is SVGAGI. The CDR3 loop spans 13 amino acids. The CDR3 sequence: CASSLDRAYEQYF. The CDR3 bases are TGTGCCAGCAGTCTCGACAGGGCCTACGAGCAGTACTTC.

This clone occurred a few times. The genes are TRBV4-2 and TRBJ2-7; 11 positions match TRBD2. The germline CDR1 and CDR2 sequences are LGHNA and YNFKEQ. V dropped 0 bases and J dropped 7; count of bases not matched to a gene: 8. The CDR3 sequence is 16 residues long. CDR3 protein: CASSQDRSSGGSEQYF. CDR3 sequence (DNA): TGTGCCAGCAGCCAAGATCGGTCTAGCGGGGGGAGTGAGCAGTACTTC.

For this clone: Germline and junction disagree at one end, which may indicate a read error. The chain is built from TRBV19 and TRBJ2-7; the D is unclear. The CDR3 contains 10 residues. The germline V gene has CDR1 LNHDA and CDR2 SQIVND (reference sequence). The DNA for the CDR3 is TGTGCCAGTAGTATTACCCCATCACCCTTC. Its protein product is CASSITPSPF.

V is TRBV7-2 and J is TRBJ2-7; unclear D gene. The V gene's germline CDR1 is SGHTA and CDR2 FQGNSA. The CDR3 is 12 residues long. V was trimmed by 6 bases and J by 2 bases, leaving 8 bases between them. CDR3 protein: CASSRATYEQYF. The DNA of the CDR3 is TGTGCCAGCAGTCGGGCAACCTACGAGCAGTACTTC.

The count of this clone is one. The J gene is TRBJ2-4, the V gene TRBV5-4; D tentatively reads TRBD1 or TRBD2 (5 bases each). The germline V and J ends were trimmed by 2 bases and 6 bases, with 12 bases remaining between them. The CDR3 totals 14 residues. CDR1 and CDR2 from the germline V gene are SGHNT and YYREEE (reference sequence). Here the CDR3 DNA reads TGTGCCAGCAGCTTTGTACAGGCGGGAAACATTCAGTACTTC. Translation: CASSFVQAGNIQYF.

The rearrangement links TRBV19 to TRBJ2-7; D is unclear. Trimming took 5 bases from V and 3 from J, leaving 20 bases between them. The CDR3 spans 16 residues. CDR1 is LNHDA, CDR2 SQIVND, per germline (reference sequence). The CDR3: CASSLEEGFPYYEQYF. CDR3 in DNA: TGTGCCAGTAGTCTCGAGGAAGGGTTTCCATACTACGAGCAGTACTTC.

V and J are TRBV6-5 and TRBJ2-2; no clear D gene. Germline lookup yields CDR1 MNHEY and CDR2 SVGAGI. Trimming took 0 bases from V and 8 from J, leaving 10 bases between them. The CDR3 contains 14 residues. Here the CDR3 DNA reads TGTGCCAGCAGTTACTCGAGAAGGGCGGGGGAGCTGTTTTTT. This translates into CASSYSRRAGELFF.

This chain links TRBV14 with TRBJ2-3; TRBD2 is a possible D gene (6 bases). Germline V gives CDR1 SGHDN, CDR2 FVKESK. Trimming removed 1 base at V and 5 bases at J, with 25 bases between. This CDR3 contains 19 residues. CDR3 loop: CASSQVLRGVGTGGDTQYF. The CDR3 DNA sequence: TGTGCCAGCAGCCAAGTGCTACGCGGGGTTGGCACGGGCGGAGATACGCAGTATTTT.

This rearrangement joins TRBV5-8 to TRBJ2-3; possible D gene TRBD2, 6 bases. Germline V gene lookup returns CDR1 SGHTS and CDR2 YDEGEE. V gave up 2 bases and J gave up 3 bases, with 10 bases separating them. The CDR3 extends over 14 amino acids. As DNA, the CDR3 is TGTGCCAGCAGCTTACCGGGAGTAACAGATACGCAGTATTTT. Residues: CASSLPGVTDTQYF.